The 14 T cell receptor beta chains listed next were all sequenced from one sample in a study of cytomegalovirus exposure and HLA in healthy donors. With 60 Vbeta and 13 Jbeta primers, the PCR was carried out. Clones were read by immunoSEQ multiplex PCR, and TCRdb kept only the in-frame ones, dropping some. The sample totals 100,000 to 150,000 clones. Sequencing was carried out using PBMCs. These receptors originate from a man aged 18 to 29 in good health and CMV-seronegative.

The V call is TRBV13, the J call TRBJ1-3, with 7 nucleotides matching TRBD1. V was pared by 5 bases and J by 7 bases, with 17 bases of the junction left unmatched. CDR3 length equals 17 residues. In germline, CDR1 is PRHDT, CDR2 FYEKMQ (reference sequence). DNA for the CDR3: TGTGCCAGCAGCCCACGGACAGGCCTTATTATCGCCAACACCATATATTTT. Translated, it gives CASSPRTGLIIANTIYF.

CDR3 nucleotides: TGTGCCAGCAGTCTGCCGGGACAGGGGATCACAACTAATGAAAAACTGTTTTTT. It encodes CASSLPGQGITTNEKLFF. This chain uses TRBV28 with TRBJ1-4; 10 positions match TRBD1. From germline, CDR1 is MDHEN and CDR2 SYDVKM. CDR3 length: 18 residues. J lost 0 bases, V lost 5 bases, and 9 bases had no gene match.

The V and J genes are TRBV7-8 and TRBJ2-2; TRBD2 is a possible D gene (6 bases). Trimming pared 4 bases from V and 6 bases from J, leaving 9 bases between. The CDR3 runs 13 residues. Germline loops: CDR1 SGHVS, CDR2 FQNEAQ. The CDR3 loop is CASSSRLAGELFF. The CDR3 DNA is TGTGCCAGCAGCTCGAGACTAGCCGGGGAGCTGTTTTTT.

V is TRBV28 and J is TRBJ1-2; D remains ambiguous. There are 14 residues in the CDR3. Germline CDR1 reads MDHEN; CDR2 reads SYDVKM. Between the trimmed V and J ends, which lost 3 bases and 5 bases, there was a span of 13 bases. The CDR3 region is CASSLRADSYGYTF. CDR3 nucleotide sequence: TGTGCCAGCAGTTTGAGGGCAGACTCTTATGGCTACACCTTC.

The gene calls are TRBV6-5 and TRBJ1-6; TRBD1 matches at 8 bases. Germline V gene sequence: CDR1 MNHEY, CDR2 SVGAGI. The CDR3 length is 15 residues. The J segment lost 10 bases and the V segment lost 6 bases, leaving 11 bases of the junction unmatched. The CDR3 spells CASSSGRTGWSPLHF. DNA for the CDR3: TGTGCCAGCAGCTCCGGCCGGACAGGGTGGTCACCCCTCCACTTT.

The chain couples TRBV4-1 to TRBJ2-7; 14 positions agree with TRBD2. This CDR3 contains 17 residues. The ends lost 0 bases at V and 4 bases at J; junction bases unmatched: 5. Per germline, CDR1 MGHRA and CDR2 YSYEKL. The CDR3 sequence: CASSQDTGLAGAYEQYF. In nucleotides, the CDR3 is TGCGCCAGCAGCCAAGATACGGGACTAGCGGGAGCTTACGAGCAGTACTTC.

This chain joins TRBV28 and TRBJ1-2, with a weak D call TRBD1 (5 bases). CDR1 is MDHEN, CDR2 SYDVKM, per germline. V gave up 1 base and J gave up 6 bases, with 15 bases separating them. The CDR3 sequence is 15 residues long. The CDR3 spells CASSLSGRAEDGYTF. The CDR3 nucleotides read TGTGCCAGCAGTTTATCAGGCAGGGCTGAGGATGGCTACACCTTC.

The J gene is TRBJ1-1, the V gene TRBV19; 7 nucleotides agree with TRBD1. Germline lookup yields CDR1 LNHDA and CDR2 SQIVND (reference sequence). The V segment lost 4 bases and the J segment 0 bases; nucleotides outside the gene matches: 8. The CDR3 runs 16 residues. The CDR3: CASSTPARGLNTEAFF. CDR3 sequence (DNA): TGTGCCAGTAGTACTCCGGCCAGGGGGTTGAACACTGAAGCTTTCTTT. Drawing the rest from reference TRBV19 and TRBJ1-1, the complete variable domain is DGGITQSPKYLFRKEGQNVTLSCEQNLNHDAMYWYRQDPGQGLRLIYYSQIVNDFQKGDIAEGYSVSREKKESFPLTVTSAQKNPTAFYLCASSTPARGLNTEAFFGQGTRLTVV.

This chain uses TRBV28 with TRBJ1-5; 11 bases are a match to TRBD1. Per germline, CDR1 MDHEN and CDR2 SYDVKM. The ends lost 8 bases at V and 7 bases at J; junction bases unmatched: 10. The CDR3 sequence is 15 residues long. The CDR3 region is CASVTGTGGFQPQHF. The CDR3 DNA sequence: TGTGCCAGCGTAACCGGGACAGGGGGTTTCCAGCCCCAGCATTTT.

V is TRBV7-5 and J is TRBJ1-5. TRBV7-5 has pseudogene status. This CDR3 has 18 residues. The CDR3 DNA is TGTGTCAGAAGCTCGCGGGGCGGGGCGACCTATAGCAATCAGCCCCAGCATTTT. The encoded protein is CVRSSRGGATYSNQPQHF.

This chain joins TRBV27 and TRBJ2-2; D is undetermined. Trimming cost V 2 bases and J 5 bases, with 15 bases left between them. Per germline, CDR1 MNHEY and CDR2 SMNVEV (reference sequence). CDR3 size: 16 residues. The CDR3 is CASSLNWPGRTGELFF. In nucleotides, the CDR3 is TGTGCCAGCAGTTTAAATTGGCCAGGCAGGACCGGGGAGCTGTTTTTT.

V gene TRBV13 combines with J gene TRBJ1-3, with D possibly TRBD1 on 6 matching bases. The CDR3 consists of 15 residues. Trimming left V 6 bases short and J 4 bases short, with 16 bases between. CDR1 is PRHDT, CDR2 FYEKMQ, per germline (reference sequence). The CDR3 DNA reads TGTGCCAGCAGGGTTTTCGACAGGATCGGAAACACCATATATTTT. Translating it yields CASRVFDRIGNTIYF.

The chain combines TRBV4-2 with TRBJ1-6; D ambiguous. Germline V gene lookup returns CDR1 LGHNA and CDR2 YNFKEQ. Trimming removed 1 base at V and 15 bases at J, with 13 bases between. The CDR3 runs to 13 residues. This chain's CDR3 is CASSQGEGAVLHF. The CDR3 bases are TGTGCCAGCAGCCAAGGGGAGGGAGCGGTCCTCCACTTT.

The chain joins TRBV14 to TRBJ2-2; 7 bases match TRBD1. The CDR3 extends over 16 amino acids. J gave up 2 bases and V 4 bases, and 7 bases lay outside the gene matches. CDR1 and CDR2 from the germline V gene are SGHDN and FVKESK. The CDR3 bases are TGTGCCAGCAGCCTCCGGACAGGAGCAAACACCGGGGAGCTGTTTTTT. Encoded protein: CASSLRTGANTGELFF.